This T cell receptor beta chain came from a study of T cell repertoires in cytomegalovirus infection. In the study overall: Evidence of both CMV infection and a matching HLA type came from public TCR beta signatures. Study findings and constraints: HLA-C-restricted CMV-specific TCR beta clonotypes were dominant in the ex vivo response. The cumulative frequency of public TCR beta families distinguished individuals who carried CMV together with the relevant HLA.

V was pared by 5 bases and J by 4 bases, with 8 bases between. CDR3 length equals 13 residues. Per germline, CDR1 MNHEY and CDR2 SVGEGT. This clonotype was detected only a few times. Its specificity is not known. TCRdb re-analysed the reads in MiXCR, keeping a single row per CDR3 protein. The sample contains about 490,000 distinct CDR3 sequences, around 27% of which appear only once. The sample taken for sequencing was PBMCs. This TCR derives from a human donor in good health (CMV status not recorded). Some clones in this sample may be carry-over from other donors' samples. The V gene is TRBV6-2 or TRBV6-3, the J gene TRBJ2-2, with D uncertain. CDR3 DNA: TGTGCCAGCAGTAGGGCTGTCACCGGGGAGCTGTTTTTT. Its protein product is CASSRAVTGELFF.